This T cell receptor beta chain was captured in a study of blood T cell repertoires in COVID-19. Across the study: Sites in the United States, Italy and Spain provided acute and convalescent COVID-19 samples.

The CDR3 is 14 amino acids. Per the germline V gene, CDR1 is LNHDA and CDR2 is SQIVND (reference sequence). V lost 3 bases, J lost 6 bases, and 5 bases stayed unmatched. As handled by the study authors: Quantification of nucleated cells was approximated via reference gene primer amplification. Here immunoSEQ multiplex PCR was the method, and the copy in TCRdb shows in-frame clones only, minus some. V and J calls and clone size are those listed in that table; D and trimming were worked out from the DNA. This repertoire shows 150,000 or so clones, 82% found once; its top ten account for about 16%. The sequenced material came from peripheral blood. The rearrangement joins TRBV19 to TRBJ1-5; 7 bases line up with TRBD1. This clonotype originated in a human donor with acute or convalescent COVID-19. The donor label of this sample is uncertain. CDR3 in amino acids: CASSMTGRGQPQHF. The DNA for the CDR3 is TGTGCCAGTAGTATGACAGGGAGAGGTCAGCCCCAGCATTTT.